This T cell receptor beta chain was documented in a study of blood T cell repertoires in COVID-19. Overall study: The United States, Italy and Spain provided the acute and convalescent COVID-19 samples.

Under the authors' procedure: From reference gene primer amplification, estimates of nucleated cell counts were derived. The repertoire was sequenced with immunoSEQ multiplex PCR; TCRdb's copy has only in-frame clones and lacks some. The DNA was the basis for D and trimming; V, J and clone size are from that table. The sample lists hundreds of thousands of clones; around four fifths were seen once. The CDR3 spans 15 residues. The germline CDR1 and CDR2 sequences are LNHDA and SQIVND (reference sequence). The V gene end was trimmed by 2 bases and the J gene end by 0 bases; junction bases not matched to a gene: 4.

Sequencing was carried out using peripheral blood. The clonotype comes from a woman in her fifties or sixties with acute or convalescent COVID-19. J is TRBJ2-7 and V is TRBV19, with 7 bases lining up with TRBD2. The CDR3 coding sequence is TGTGCCAGTAGTATAAGCGGGATGAGCTCCTACGAGCAGTACTTC. Its translation: CASSISGMSSYEQYF.